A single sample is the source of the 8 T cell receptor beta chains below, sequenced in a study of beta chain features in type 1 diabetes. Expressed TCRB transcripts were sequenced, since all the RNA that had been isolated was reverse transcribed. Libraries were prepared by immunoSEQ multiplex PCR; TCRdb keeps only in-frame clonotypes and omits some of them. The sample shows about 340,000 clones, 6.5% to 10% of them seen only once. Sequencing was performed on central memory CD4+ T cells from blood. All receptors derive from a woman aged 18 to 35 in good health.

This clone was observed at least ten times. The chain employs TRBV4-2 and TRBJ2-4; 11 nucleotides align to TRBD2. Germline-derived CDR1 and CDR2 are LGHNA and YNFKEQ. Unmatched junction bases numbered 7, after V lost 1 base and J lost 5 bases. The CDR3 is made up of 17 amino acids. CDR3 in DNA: TGTGCCAGCAGCCAAGCCCTTAGCGGGAGGGGAGAAAACATTCAGTACTTC. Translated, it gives CASSQALSGRGENIQYF.

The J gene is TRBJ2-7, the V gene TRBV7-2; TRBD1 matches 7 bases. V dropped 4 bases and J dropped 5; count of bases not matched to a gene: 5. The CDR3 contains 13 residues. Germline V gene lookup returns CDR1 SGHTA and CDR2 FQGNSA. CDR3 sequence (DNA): TGTGCCAGCAGCTCTTACAGGGGACACGAGCAGTACTTC. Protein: CASSSYRGHEQYF.

Here the CDR3 reads CASTRDSQYNEQFF. The CDR3 region has the DNA TGTGCCAGCACCCGGGACAGTCAGTACAATGAGCAGTTCTTC. The chain has TRBV9 and TRBJ2-1; 7 bases agree with TRBD1. Germline V gives CDR1 SGDLS, CDR2 YYNGEE. The CDR3 extends over 14 amino acids. With 6 bases clipped from V and 4 bases from J, the junction kept 7 bases outside the gene matches.

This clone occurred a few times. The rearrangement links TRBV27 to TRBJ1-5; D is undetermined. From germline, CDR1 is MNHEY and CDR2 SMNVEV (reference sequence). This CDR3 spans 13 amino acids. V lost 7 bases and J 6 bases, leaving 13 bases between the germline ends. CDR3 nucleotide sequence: TGTGCCAGCAACCCAACGTCGGGTCAGCCCCAGCATTTT. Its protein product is CASNPTSGQPQHF.

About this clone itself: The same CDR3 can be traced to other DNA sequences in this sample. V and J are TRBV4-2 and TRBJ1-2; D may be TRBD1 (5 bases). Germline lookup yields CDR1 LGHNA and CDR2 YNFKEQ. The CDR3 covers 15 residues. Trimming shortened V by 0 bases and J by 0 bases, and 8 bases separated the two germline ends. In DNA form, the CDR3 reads TGTGCCAGCAGCCAAGATCGACAGTCTAACTATGGCTACACCTTC. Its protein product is CASSQDRQSNYGYTF.

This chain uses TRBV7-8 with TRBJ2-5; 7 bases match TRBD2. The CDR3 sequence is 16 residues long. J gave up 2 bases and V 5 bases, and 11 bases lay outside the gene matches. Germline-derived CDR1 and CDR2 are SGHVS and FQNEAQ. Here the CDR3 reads CASSPLGGTIQETQYF. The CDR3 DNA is TGTGCCAGCAGCCCGTTGGGTGGGACTATTCAAGAGACCCAGTACTTC.

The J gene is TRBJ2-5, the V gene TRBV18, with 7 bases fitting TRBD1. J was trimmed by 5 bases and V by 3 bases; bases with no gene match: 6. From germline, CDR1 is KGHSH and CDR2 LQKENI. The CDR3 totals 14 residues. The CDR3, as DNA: TGTGCCAGCTCACCCCAGACAGGGTACGAGACCCAGTACTTC. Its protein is CASSPQTGYETQYF.

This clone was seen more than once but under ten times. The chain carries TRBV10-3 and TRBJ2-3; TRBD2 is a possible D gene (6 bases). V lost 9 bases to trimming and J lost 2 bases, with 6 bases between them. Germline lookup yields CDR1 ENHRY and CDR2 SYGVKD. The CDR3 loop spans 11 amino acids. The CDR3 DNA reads TGTGCCATGGGACTCACAGATACGCAGTATTTT. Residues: CAMGLTDTQYF.